The rows below give T cell receptor beta chains drawn from one sample of a study of OX40 agonist ivuxolimab in advanced cancers. Clones were read by immunoSEQ multiplex PCR, and TCRdb kept only the in-frame ones, dropping some. This table has about 64,000 clones, approximately 88% appearing once. Specimen: CD4+ or CD8+ T cells sorted from blood, collected in a trial of the OX40 agonist ivuxolimab. These receptors were taken from an adult with an advanced solid tumor such as melanoma, head and neck, liver or kidney cancer. Each CDR3 is given with its conserved first and last residue. The order of the fields is J gene, clone size, D gene, V gene, CDR3 DNA, CDR3 protein. D genes are given only for firm matches. Clone size is given for some rows only: seen once, a few or many times, or a class if the clone is expanded.

TRBJ1-2	.	.	TRBV15	TGTGCCACCAGCCCCACACAGTCTTCTGCAATCACCTTC	CATSPTQSSAITF
TRBJ1-1	.	TRBD1	TRBV29-1	TGCAGCGTCGCCAATCTCAGGGGGCTGACTGAAGCTTTCTTT	CSVANLRGLTEAFF
TRBJ2-3	.	.	TRBV5-6	TGTGCCAGCAGCTTGGGGACTAGCACAGATACGCAGTATTTT	CASSLGTSTDTQYF
TRBJ2-7	.	.	TRBV21-1	TGTGCCAGCAGCCGCCGTAGCACCTACGAGCAGTACTTC	CASSRRSTYEQYF
TRBJ1-2	.	TRBD1	TRBV15	TGTGCCACCAGCAGGTCAGGGGGAATCTATGGCTACACCTTC	CATSRSGGIYGYTF
TRBJ2-5	.	.	TRBV7-2	TGTGCCAGCAGCTTAACAGGGTTAGGGGAGACCCAGTACTTC	CASSLTGLGETQYF
TRBJ2-5	.	TRBD2	TRBV4-3	TGCGCCAGCAGCCAGCAACTAGCGAACGAGAGGACCCAGTACTTC	CASSQQLANERTQYF
TRBJ2-3	.	.	TRBV6-4	TGTGCCAGCAGTGACCAGGGGCCCTCAGATACGCAGTATTTT	CASSDQGPSDTQYF
TRBJ1-4	.	.	TRBV6-1	TGTGCCAGCAGACACTCGCGGGATGAAAAACTGTTTTTT	CASRHSRDEKLFF
TRBJ2-7	.	.	TRBV7-9	TGTGCCACCACCCTCGACAGCTTCCACGAGCAGTACTTC	CATTLDSFHEQYF
TRBJ2-5	once	TRBD2	TRBV6-5	TGTGCCAGCAGTTGGACCGGGACTAGCGTACAAGAGACCCAGTACTTC	CASSWTGTSVQETQYF
TRBJ1-3	.	.	TRBV9	TGTGCCAGCAGCGTAGCGGAGGGATTTGGAAACACCATATATTTT	CASSVAEGFGNTIYF
TRBJ2-2	once	TRBD2	TRBV5-4	TGTGCCAGCAGCCTGGGCGGCGGGAGAACCGGGGAGCTGTTTTTT	CASSLGGGRTGELFF
TRBJ1-1	.	.	TRBV5-5	TGTGCCAGCAGCTTGGTTTCGAGGAACACTGAAGCTTTCTTT	CASSLVSRNTEAFF
TRBJ2-5	.	.	TRBV6-5	TGTGCCAGCAGCCGGACAGTTTGGGGAGAGACCCAGTACTTC	CASSRTVWGETQYF
TRBJ1-1	.	TRBD1	TRBV7-3	TGTGCCAGCAGCGCGTCAGGGGGGAGCACTGAAGCTTTCTTT	CASSASGGSTEAFF
TRBJ2-1	.	TRBD2	TRBV7-3	TGTGCCAGCAGCCGTAGCGGGGGGGCCTTCTACAATGAGCAGTTCTTC	CASSRSGGAFYNEQFF
TRBJ1-6	.	TRBD1	TRBV11-2	TGTGCCAGCAGCACGGGACAGGGTGCTTACTCACCCCTCCACTTT	CASSTGQGAYSPLHF
TRBJ1-5	few	.	TRBV7-3	TGTGCCAGCAGCCCGAACCGGGACACTAGCAATCAGCCCCAGCATTTT	CASSPNRDTSNQPQHF
TRBJ1-4	.	.	TRBV28	TGTGCCAGCAGCACAGACAGAGACTCGAAGAATGCAACTAATGAAAAACTGTTTTTT	CASSTDRDSKNATNEKLFF
TRBJ2-7	.	.	TRBV14	TGTGCCAGCCGTACGGGGGGCGCGGGGGAGCAGTACTTC	CASRTGGAGEQYF
TRBJ1-5	.	.	TRBV6-5	TGTGCCAGCAGTTACGGGTTGGGACAGCCCCAGCATTTT	CASSYGLGQPQHF